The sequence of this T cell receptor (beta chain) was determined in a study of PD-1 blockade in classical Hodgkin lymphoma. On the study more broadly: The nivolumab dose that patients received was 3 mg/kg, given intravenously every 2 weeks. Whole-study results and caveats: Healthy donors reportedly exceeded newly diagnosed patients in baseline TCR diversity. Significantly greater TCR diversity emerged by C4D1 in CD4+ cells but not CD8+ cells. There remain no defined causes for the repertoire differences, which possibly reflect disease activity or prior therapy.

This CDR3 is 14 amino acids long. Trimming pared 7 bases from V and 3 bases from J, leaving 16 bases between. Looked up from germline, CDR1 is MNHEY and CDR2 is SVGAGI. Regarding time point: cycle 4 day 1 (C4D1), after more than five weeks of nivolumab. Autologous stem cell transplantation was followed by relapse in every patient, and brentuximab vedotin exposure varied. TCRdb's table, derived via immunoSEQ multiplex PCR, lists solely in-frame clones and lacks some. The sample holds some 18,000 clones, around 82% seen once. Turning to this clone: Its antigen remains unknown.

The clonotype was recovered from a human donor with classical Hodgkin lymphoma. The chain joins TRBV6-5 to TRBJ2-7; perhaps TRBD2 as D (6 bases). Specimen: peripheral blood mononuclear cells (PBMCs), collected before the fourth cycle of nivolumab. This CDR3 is CASKASDLNYEQYF. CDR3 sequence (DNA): TGTGCCAGCAAGGCTAGCGACCTTAACTACGAGCAGTACTTC.